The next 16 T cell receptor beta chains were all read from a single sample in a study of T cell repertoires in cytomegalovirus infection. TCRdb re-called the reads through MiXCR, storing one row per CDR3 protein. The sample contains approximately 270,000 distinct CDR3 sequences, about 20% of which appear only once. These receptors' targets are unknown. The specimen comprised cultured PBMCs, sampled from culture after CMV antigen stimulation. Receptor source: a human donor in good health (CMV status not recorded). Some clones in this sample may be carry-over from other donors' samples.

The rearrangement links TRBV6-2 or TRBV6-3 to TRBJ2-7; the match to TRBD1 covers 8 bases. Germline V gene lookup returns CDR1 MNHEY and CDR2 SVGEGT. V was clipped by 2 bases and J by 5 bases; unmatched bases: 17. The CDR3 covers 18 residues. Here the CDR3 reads CASSYAGGIMVSLDEQYV. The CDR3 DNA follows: TGTGCCAGCAGTTACGCAGGGGGCATCATGGTTTCCTTGGACGAGCAGTACGTC.

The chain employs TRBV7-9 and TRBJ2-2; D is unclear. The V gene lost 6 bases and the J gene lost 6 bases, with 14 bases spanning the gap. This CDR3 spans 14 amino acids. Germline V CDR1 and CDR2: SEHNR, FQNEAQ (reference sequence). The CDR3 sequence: CASSSGEYAGELFF. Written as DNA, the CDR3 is TGTGCCAGCAGTAGTGGAGAATATGCCGGGGAGCTGTTTTTT.

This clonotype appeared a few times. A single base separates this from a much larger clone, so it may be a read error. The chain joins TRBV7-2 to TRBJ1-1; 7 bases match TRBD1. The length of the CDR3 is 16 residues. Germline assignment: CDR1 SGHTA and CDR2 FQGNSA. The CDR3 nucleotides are TGTGCCAGCAGCCCTCGGACAGGTGTTTTGAACACTGAAGCTTGCTTT. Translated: CASSPRTGVLNTEACF. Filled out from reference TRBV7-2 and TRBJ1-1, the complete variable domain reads GAGVSQSPSNKVTEKGKDVELRCDPISGHTALYWYRQSLGQGLEFLIYFQGNSAPDKSGLPSDRFSAERTGGSVSTLTIQRTQQEDSAVYLCASSPRTGVLNTEACFGQGTRLTVV.

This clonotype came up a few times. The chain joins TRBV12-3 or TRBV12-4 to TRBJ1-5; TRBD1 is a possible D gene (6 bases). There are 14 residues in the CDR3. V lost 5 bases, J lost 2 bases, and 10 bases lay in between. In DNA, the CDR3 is TGTGCCAGCAGTATGACAGGCGGCAATCAGCCCCAGCATTTT. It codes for CASSMTGGNQPQHF.

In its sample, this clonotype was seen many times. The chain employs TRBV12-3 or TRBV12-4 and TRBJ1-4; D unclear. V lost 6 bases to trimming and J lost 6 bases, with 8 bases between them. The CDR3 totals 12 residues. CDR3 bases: TGTGCCAGCAGCCTAGTCCATGAAAAACTGTTTTTT. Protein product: CASSLVHEKLFF.

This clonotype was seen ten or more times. As DNA, the CDR3 is TGTGCCAGCAGTTACCCCCCAGCGGGACTCGCCTACGAGCAGTACGTC. Its protein product is CASSYPPAGLAYEQYV. The rearrangement joins TRBV6-2 or TRBV6-3 to TRBJ2-7; the match to TRBD2 covers 7 bases. J was trimmed by 2 bases and V by 2 bases; bases with no gene match: 9. Germline CDR1 MNHEY, CDR2 SVGEGT. The CDR3 is 16 amino acids.

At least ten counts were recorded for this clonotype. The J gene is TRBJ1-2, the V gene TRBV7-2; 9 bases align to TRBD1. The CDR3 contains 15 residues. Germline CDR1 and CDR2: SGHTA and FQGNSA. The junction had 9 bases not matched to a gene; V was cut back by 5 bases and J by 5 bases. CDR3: CASSQTLQGAYGYTF. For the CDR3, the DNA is TGTGCCAGCAGCCAGACCCTACAGGGGGCGTATGGCTACACCTTC. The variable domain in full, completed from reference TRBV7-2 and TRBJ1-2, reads GAGVSQSPSNKVTEKGKDVELRCDPISGHTALYWYRQSLGQGLEFLIYFQGNSAPDKSGLPSDRFSAERTGGSVSTLTIQRTQQEDSAVYLCASSQTLQGAYGYTFGSGTRLTVV.

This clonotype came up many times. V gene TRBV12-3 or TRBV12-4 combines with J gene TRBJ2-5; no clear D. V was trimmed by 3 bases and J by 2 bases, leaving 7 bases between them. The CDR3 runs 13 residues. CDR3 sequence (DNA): TGTGCCAGCAGTTTCTCTCTACAAGAGACCCAGTACTTC. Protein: CASSFSLQETQYF.

CDR3 sequence reads: CASSPKGTSDSYEQYF. The CDR3 DNA reads TGCGCCAGCAGCCCGAAAGGGACTAGCGATTCCTACGAGCAGTACTTC. V and J are TRBV5-1 and TRBJ2-7; 10 bases are shared with TRBD2. Unmatched junction bases numbered 8, after V lost 4 bases and J lost 1 base. CDR3 length: 16 residues. Germline V CDR1 and CDR2: SGHRS, YFSETQ.

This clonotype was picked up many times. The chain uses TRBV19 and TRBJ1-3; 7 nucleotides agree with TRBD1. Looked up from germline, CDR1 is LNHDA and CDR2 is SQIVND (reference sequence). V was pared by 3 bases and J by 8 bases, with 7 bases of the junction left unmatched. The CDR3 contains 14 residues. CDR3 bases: TGTGCCAGTAGTATTCCCGGGACAGAAGACACCATATATTTT. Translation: CASSIPGTEDTIYF. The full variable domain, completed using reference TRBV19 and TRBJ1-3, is DGGITQSPKYLFRKEGQNVTLSCEQNLNHDAMYWYRQDPGQGLRLIYYSQIVNDFQKGDIAEGYSVSREKKESFPLTVTSAQKNPTAFYLCASSIPGTEDTIYFGEGSWLTVV.

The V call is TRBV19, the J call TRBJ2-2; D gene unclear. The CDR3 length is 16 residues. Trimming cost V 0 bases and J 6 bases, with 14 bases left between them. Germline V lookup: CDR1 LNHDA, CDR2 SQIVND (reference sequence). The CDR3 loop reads CASSIDLSAFAGELFF. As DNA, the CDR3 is TGTGCCAGTAGTATAGATCTAAGTGCCTTTGCCGGGGAGCTGTTTTTT.

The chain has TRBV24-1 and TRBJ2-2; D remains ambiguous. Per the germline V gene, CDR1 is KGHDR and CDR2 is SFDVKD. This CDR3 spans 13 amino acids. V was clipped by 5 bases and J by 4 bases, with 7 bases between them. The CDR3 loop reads CATSGGSTGELFF. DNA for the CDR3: TGTGCCACCAGTGGCGGTAGCACCGGGGAGCTGTTTTTT.

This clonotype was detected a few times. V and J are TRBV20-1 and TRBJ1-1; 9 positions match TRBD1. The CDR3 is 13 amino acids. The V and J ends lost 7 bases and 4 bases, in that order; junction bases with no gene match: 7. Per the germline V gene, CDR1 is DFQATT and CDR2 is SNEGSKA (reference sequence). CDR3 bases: TGCAGTGGCAGACAGGGGGGTAGCACTGAAGCTTTCTTT. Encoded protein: CSGRQGGSTEAFF.

The CDR3 protein is CASSEELVSEQFF. CDR3 nucleotide sequence: TGTGCCAGCAGTGAAGAACTAGTGTCTGAGCAGTTCTTC. The chain uses TRBV2 and TRBJ2-1; D possibly corresponds to TRBD2 (5 bases). Trimming shortened V by 1 base and J by 9 bases, and 10 bases separated the two germline ends. The germline V gene encodes CDR1 SNHLY and CDR2 FYNNEI. The CDR3 is 13 residues long. Supplemented by reference TRBV2 and TRBJ2-1, the full variable domain reads EPEVTQTPSHQVTQMGQEVILRCVPISNHLYFYWYRQILGQKVEFLVSFYNNEISEKSEIFDDQFSVERPDGSNFTLKIRSTKLEDSAMYFCASSEELVSEQFFGPGTRLTVL.

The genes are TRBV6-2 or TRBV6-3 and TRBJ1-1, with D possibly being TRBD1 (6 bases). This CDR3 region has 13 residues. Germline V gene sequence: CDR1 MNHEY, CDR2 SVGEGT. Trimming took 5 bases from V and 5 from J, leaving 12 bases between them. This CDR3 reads CASSREGGTEAFF. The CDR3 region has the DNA TGTGCCAGCAGTCGAGAGGGGGGGACTGAAGCTTTCTTT.

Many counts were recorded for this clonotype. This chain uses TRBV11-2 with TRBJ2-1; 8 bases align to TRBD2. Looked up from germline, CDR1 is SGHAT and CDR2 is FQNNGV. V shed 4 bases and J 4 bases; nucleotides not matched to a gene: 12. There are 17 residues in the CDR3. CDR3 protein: CASSSRLSSGEYNEQFF. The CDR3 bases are TGTGCCAGCAGCTCCCGTTTAAGTAGCGGGGAATACAATGAGCAGTTCTTC.